A single sample gave rise to the 25 T cell receptor beta chains below, sequenced in a study of Ad26.COV2.S vaccination and SARS-CoV-2 variants. Treatment indicated: around 19 received Ad26.COV2.S at low or high dose, single or two shots; five or six received placebo; per-sample allocation not given. Sampling was done on day 63 after the first vaccine or placebo injection. Generated by immunoSEQ multiplex PCR, the TCRdb table keeps only in-frame clones and is missing some. The data show 400,000 to 500,000 clones, 75% to 90% seen once. Material: peripheral blood, obtained in a trial of Ad26.COV2.S vaccine versus placebo. These TCRs come from a person between 18 and 65 years old who received the Ad26.COV2.S COVID-19 vaccine or a placebo.

The chain employs TRBV6-1 and TRBJ1-1; D gene ambiguous. CDR1 and CDR2 from the germline V gene are MNHNS and SASEGT. The CDR3 consists of 12 residues. V lost 2 bases and J 6 bases, leaving 7 bases between the germline ends. The CDR3 is CASSEFISEAFF. In DNA, the CDR3 is TGTGCCAGCAGTGAATTTATCTCTGAAGCTTTCTTT.

The V call is TRBV6-6, the J call TRBJ1-1; D unclear. The V end was cut by 2 bases, the J end by 7 bases, with 8 bases between. Germline V gives CDR1 MNHNY, CDR2 SVGAGI (reference sequence). The CDR3 sequence is 12 residues long. CDR3 loop: CASSYTTDEAFF. The CDR3 bases are TGTGCCAGCAGTTACACGACGGATGAAGCTTTCTTT.

The V gene is TRBV15, the J gene TRBJ2-7, with a weak D call TRBD1 (6 bases). CDR3 length: 13 amino acids. The germline V gene has CDR1 LNHNV and CDR2 YYDKDF (reference sequence). Trimming shortened V by 7 bases and J by 0 bases, and 10 bases separated the two germline ends. CDR3 sequence: CATNREYSYEQYF. CDR3 bases: TGTGCCACCAACAGGGAATACTCCTACGAGCAGTACTTC.

This sequence joins TRBV3-1 (or the pseudogene TRBV3-2) and TRBJ2-2; the match to TRBD1 covers 8 bases. Germline trimming cut 5 bases from V and 13 bases from J; bases unmatched to any gene: 18. Per germline, CDR1 LGHDT and CDR2 YNNKEL (reference sequence). The CDR3 totals 16 residues. For the CDR3, the DNA is TGTGCCAGCAGCTTCCGGACAGGGAGTAGTCTGGGGCTGCTGTTTTTT. Translation gives CASSFRTGSSLGLLFF.

The chain is built from TRBV10-3 and TRBJ2-7, with D perhaps TRBD2 (6 bases). The CDR3 has 14 residues. The germline CDR1 and CDR2 sequences are ENHRY and SYGVKD. V gave up 2 bases and J gave up 6 bases, with 14 bases separating them. The CDR3 DNA reads as TGTGCCATCAGTGAGGCCGGGACTCGCGGCGAGCAGTACGTC. Translating gives CAISEAGTRGEQYV.

The chain combines TRBV11-2 with TRBJ2-2; D is unclear. Trimming cost V 5 bases and J 7 bases, with 11 bases left between them. The CDR3 has 13 amino acids. Germline V gene data show CDR1 as SGHAT and CDR2 as FQNNGV. The CDR3, as DNA: TGTGCCAGCAGCCTGGCCCTATACGGGGAGCTGTTTTTT. It codes for CASSLALYGELFF.

The chain employs TRBV5-8 and TRBJ1-5; no reliable D call. CDR3 length equals 14 residues. CDR1 and CDR2 (germline): SGHTS, YDEGEE. With 2 bases removed from V and 9 bases from J, the gap between germline ends came to 15 bases. The CDR3 sequence: CASSLRESPWPQHF. CDR3 in DNA: TGTGCCAGCAGCTTAAGGGAATCCCCCTGGCCCCAGCATTTT.

This chain's CDR3 is CAINPRTANYGYTF. DNA for the CDR3: TGTGCCATCAATCCGAGGACTGCCAACTATGGCTACACCTTC. The gene calls are TRBV10-3 and TRBJ1-2; D remains unclear. This CDR3 has 14 amino acids. V was pared by 7 bases and J by 2 bases, with 14 bases between. The germline CDR1 and CDR2 sequences are ENHRY and SYGVKD.

CDR3 sequence: CASSPPSSFTEQFF. The CDR3 nucleotides are TGTGCCAGCTCACCACCTTCTAGTTTCACTGAGCAGTTCTTC. The V and J genes are TRBV18 and TRBJ2-1; D remains ambiguous. This CDR3 spans 14 amino acids. Looked up from germline, CDR1 is KGHSH and CDR2 is LQKENI. Trimming took 0 bases from V and 9 from J, leaving 12 bases between them.

This chain links TRBV7-3 with TRBJ1-1; no definite D call. The CDR3 length is 14 residues. Trimming left V 3 bases short and J 1 base short, with 9 bases between. Germline V gene lookup returns CDR1 SGHTA and CDR2 FQGTGA. DNA of the CDR3: TGTGCCAGCAGCTTTATATTGGGGAACACTGAAGCTTTCTTT. Translating gives CASSFILGNTEAFF. Full variable domain (missing parts from reference TRBV7-3 and TRBJ1-1): GAGVSQTPSNKVTEKGKYVELRCDPISGHTALYWYRQSLGQGPEFLIYFQGTGAADDSGLPNDRFFAVRPEGSVSTLKIQRTERGDSAVYLCASSFILGNTEAFFGQGTRLTVV.

The chain recombines TRBV7-9 with TRBJ2-3, with D unresolved. Germline V gene data show CDR1 as SEHNR and CDR2 as FQNEAQ (reference sequence). CDR3 length: 13 residues. Trimming took 5 bases from V and 4 from J, leaving 10 bases between them. For the CDR3, the DNA is TGTGCCAGCAGCCCGCTCGTCCCAGATACGCAGTATTTT. Translation: CASSPLVPDTQYF.

This rearrangement joins TRBV6-5 to TRBJ2-7; 8 bases are shared with TRBD1. Germline lookup yields CDR1 MNHEY and CDR2 SVGAGI. The CDR3 length is 15 residues. The J segment lost 4 bases and the V segment lost 7 bases, leaving 12 bases of the junction unmatched. Here the CDR3 DNA reads TGTGCCAGCACGTGGGGGGACAGGACAAATTACGAGCAGTACGTC. Encoded protein: CASTWGDRTNYEQYV.

V and J are TRBV28 and TRBJ2-7; 8 bases map to TRBD1. Unmatched junction bases numbered 5, after V lost 2 bases and J lost 2 bases. The CDR3 sequence is 15 residues long. Looked up from germline, CDR1 is MDHEN and CDR2 is SYDVKM. The CDR3 protein is CASSLVQGGTYEQYF. CDR3 nucleotide sequence: TGTGCCAGCAGTTTAGTACAGGGGGGAACCTACGAGCAGTACTTC.

The rearrangement links TRBV5-1 to TRBJ2-3, with 11 positions matching TRBD2. The length of the CDR3 is 16 residues. The ends lost 1 base at V and 5 bases at J; junction bases unmatched: 6. CDR1 and CDR2 from the germline V gene are SGHRS and YFSETQ. CDR3 region: CASSLLTSGIIDTQYF. CDR3 nucleotide sequence: TGCGCCAGCAGCTTGCTGACTAGCGGGATCATAGATACGCAGTATTTT.

The chain carries TRBV21-1 and TRBJ2-7. TRBV21-1 is a listed pseudogene. CDR3 length: 18 residues. CDR3 nucleotides: TGTGCCAGCAGCTACTACCGTTGGGACGGATCGGGATCCTACGAGCAGTACGTC. This codes for CASSYYRWDGSGSYEQYV.

The V gene is TRBV7-2, the J gene TRBJ1-3, with D hard to call. CDR1 is SGHTA, CDR2 FQGNSA, per germline. V gave up 2 bases and J gave up 2 bases, with 7 bases separating them. There are 14 residues in the CDR3. Here the CDR3 DNA reads TGTGCCAGCAGCTTATTGGCAACTGGAAACACCATATATTTT. Translated, it gives CASSLLATGNTIYF.

V gene TRBV4-2 combines with J gene TRBJ2-1; D gene uncertain. Germline CDR1 LGHNA, CDR2 YNFKEQ. The CDR3 runs 13 residues. V gave up 1 base and J gave up 8 bases, with 9 bases separating them. Here the CDR3 DNA reads TGTGCCAGCAGCCAAGTTCCAGTGGATGAGCAGTTCTTC. This sequence encodes CASSQVPVDEQFF.

This clone was seen a single time. V usage is TRBV10-3 and J usage is TRBJ2-7; D perhaps matches TRBD2 (6 bases). Germline values: CDR1 ENHRY, CDR2 SYGVKD. V was shortened by 10 bases and J by 2 bases, with 12 bases between the two germline ends. The CDR3 has 12 residues. CDR3 region: CATGERAYEQYV. Here the CDR3 DNA reads TGTGCCACGGGAGAACGCGCCTACGAGCAGTACGTC.

The genes are TRBV11-2 and TRBJ1-4; D is uncertain. Germline CDR1 reads SGHAT; CDR2 reads FQNNGV. CDR3 length: 13 residues. V lost 3 bases, J lost 3 bases, and 5 bases lay in between. CDR3: CASSFLANEKLFF. The CDR3 nucleotides are TGTGCCAGCAGCTTTTTGGCTAATGAAAAACTGTTTTTT.

This rearrangement joins TRBV18 to TRBJ2-7; D is unclear. The J call may be mistaken, given a closer DNA end match to TRBJ2-4. The germline CDR1 and CDR2 sequences are KGHSH and LQKENI. CDR3 length: 14 residues. CDR3 in DNA: TGTGCCAGCTCCCTGTCTGGCCTCAGTTCCATTCAGTACTTC. Translating gives CASSLSGLSSIQYF.

The V and J genes are TRBV5-4 and TRBJ2-5, with 7 bases identical to TRBD2. This CDR3 contains 15 residues. J lost 2 bases, V lost 2 bases, and 6 bases had no gene match. Germline CDR1 reads SGHNT; CDR2 reads YYREEE (reference sequence). CDR3 sequence (DNA): TGTGCCAGCAGCTTTGCGGGAGAGGTGCAAGAGACCCAGTACTTC. It codes for CASSFAGEVQETQYF.

The chain combines TRBV11-3 with TRBJ2-1; 13 positions match TRBD2. The junction had 3 bases not matched to a gene; V was cut back by 5 bases and J by 8 bases. The CDR3 length is 14 residues. Germline CDR1 SGHNT, CDR2 YENEEA. CDR3: CASSGLAGVYEQFF. CDR3 DNA: TGTGCCAGCAGCGGACTAGCGGGAGTGTATGAGCAGTTCTTC.

The chain joins TRBV14 to TRBJ1-2; D uncertain. Trimming took 1 base from V and 4 from J, leaving 7 bases between them. The CDR3 sequence is 13 residues long. Germline loops: CDR1 SGHDN, CDR2 FVKESK. CDR3 region: CASSQGQSYGYTF. Written as DNA, the CDR3 is TGTGCCAGCAGCCAAGGGCAGTCCTATGGCTACACCTTC. Based on the CDR3 plus reference TRBV14 and TRBJ1-2, the full variable domain is EAGVTQFPSHSVIEKGQTVTLRCDPISGHDNLYWYRRVMGKEIKFLLHFVKESKQDESGMPNNRFLAERTGGTYSTLKVQPAELEDSGVYFCASSQGQSYGYTFGSGTRLTVV.

The V gene is TRBV5-1, the J gene TRBJ2-7, with a weak D call TRBD1 (6 bases). This CDR3 comprises 14 residues. The germline gives CDR1 SGHRS, CDR2 YFSETQ. V lost 2 bases and J lost 4, with 13 bases in between. Written as DNA, the CDR3 is TGCGCCAGCAGCTTAACGCAGGGGAATTACGAGCAGTACTTC. As protein: CASSLTQGNYEQYF.

The chain has TRBV2 and TRBJ2-5, with D perhaps TRBD2 (5 bases). Germline CDR1 and CDR2: SNHLY and FYNNEI. Trimming removed 10 bases at V and 2 bases at J, with 17 bases between. The CDR3 runs 14 residues. The CDR3 bases are TGTGCCACCACAAGGGAGAGCAGACAAGAGACCCAGTACTTC. Translation gives CATTRESRQETQYF.